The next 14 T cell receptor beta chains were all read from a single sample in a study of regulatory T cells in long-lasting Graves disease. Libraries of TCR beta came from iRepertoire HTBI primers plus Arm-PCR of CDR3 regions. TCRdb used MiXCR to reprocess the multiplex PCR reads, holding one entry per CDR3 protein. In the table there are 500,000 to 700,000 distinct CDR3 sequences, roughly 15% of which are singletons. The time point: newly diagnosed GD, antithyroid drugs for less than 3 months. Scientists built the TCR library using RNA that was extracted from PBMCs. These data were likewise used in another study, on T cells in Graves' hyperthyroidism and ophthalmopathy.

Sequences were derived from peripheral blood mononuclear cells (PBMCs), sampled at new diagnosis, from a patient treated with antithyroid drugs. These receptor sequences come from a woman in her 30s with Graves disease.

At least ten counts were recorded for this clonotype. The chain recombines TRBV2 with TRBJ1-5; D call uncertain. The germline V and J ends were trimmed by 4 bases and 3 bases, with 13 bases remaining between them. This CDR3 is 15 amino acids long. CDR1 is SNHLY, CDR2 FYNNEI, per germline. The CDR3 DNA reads TGTGCCAGCAGTGGAGCGCGGTTCGTCAATCAGCCCCAGCATTTT. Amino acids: CASSGARFVNQPQHF.

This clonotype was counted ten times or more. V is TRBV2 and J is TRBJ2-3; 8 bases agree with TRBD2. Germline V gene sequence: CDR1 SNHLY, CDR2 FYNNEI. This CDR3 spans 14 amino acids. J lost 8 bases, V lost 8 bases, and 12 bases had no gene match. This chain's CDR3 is CASGPSGGFATQYF. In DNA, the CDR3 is TGTGCCAGCGGCCCCTCGGGGGGGTTCGCTACGCAGTATTTT. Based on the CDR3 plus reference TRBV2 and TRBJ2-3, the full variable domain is EPEVTQTPSHQVTQMGQEVILRCVPISNHLYFYWYRQILGQKVEFLVSFYNNEISEKSEIFDDQFSVERPDGSNFTLKIRSTKLEDSAMYFCASGPSGGFATQYFGPGTRLTVL.

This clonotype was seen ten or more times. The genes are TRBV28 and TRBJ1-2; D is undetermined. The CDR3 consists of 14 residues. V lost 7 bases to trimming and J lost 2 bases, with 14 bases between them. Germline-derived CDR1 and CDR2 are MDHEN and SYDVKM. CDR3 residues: CASNPRAGNYGYTF. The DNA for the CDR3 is TGTGCCAGCAATCCCCGGGCCGGGAACTATGGCTACACCTTC.

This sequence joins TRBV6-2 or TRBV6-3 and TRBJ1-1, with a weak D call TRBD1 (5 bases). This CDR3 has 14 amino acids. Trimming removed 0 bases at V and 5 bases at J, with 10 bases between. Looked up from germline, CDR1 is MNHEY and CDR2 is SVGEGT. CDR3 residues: CASSYSIGGTEAFF. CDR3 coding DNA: TGTGCCAGCAGTTACTCGATTGGGGGGACTGAAGCTTTCTTT.

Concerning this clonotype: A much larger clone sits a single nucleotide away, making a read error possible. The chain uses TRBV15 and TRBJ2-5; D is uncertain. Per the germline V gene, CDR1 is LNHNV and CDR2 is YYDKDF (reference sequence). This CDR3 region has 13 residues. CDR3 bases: TGTGCCACCAGCAGAGATCCCCAAGGGACCCAGTACTTC. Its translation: CATSRDPQGTQYF.

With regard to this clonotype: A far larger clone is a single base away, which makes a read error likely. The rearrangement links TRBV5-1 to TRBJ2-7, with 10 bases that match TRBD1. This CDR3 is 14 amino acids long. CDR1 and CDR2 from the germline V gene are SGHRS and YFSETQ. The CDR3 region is CAGSAGTGAYEQYF. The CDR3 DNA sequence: TGCGCCGGCAGCGCCGGGACAGGGGCTTACGAGCAGTACTTC.

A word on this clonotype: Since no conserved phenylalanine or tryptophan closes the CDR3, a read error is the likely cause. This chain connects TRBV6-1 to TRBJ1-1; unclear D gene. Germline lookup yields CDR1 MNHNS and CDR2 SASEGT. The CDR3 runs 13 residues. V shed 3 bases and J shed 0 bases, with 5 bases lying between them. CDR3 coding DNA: TGTGCCAGCAGTGACGGTATGAACACTGAAGCTTTCTAT. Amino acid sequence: CASSDGMNTEAFY.

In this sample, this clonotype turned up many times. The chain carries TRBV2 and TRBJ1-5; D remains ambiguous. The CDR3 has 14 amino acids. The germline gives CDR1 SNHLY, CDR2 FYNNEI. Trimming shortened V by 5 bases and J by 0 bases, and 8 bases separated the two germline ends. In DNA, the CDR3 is TGTGCCAGCAGTCAAGAGTATAGCAATCAGCCCCAGCATTTT. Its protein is CASSQEYSNQPQHF.

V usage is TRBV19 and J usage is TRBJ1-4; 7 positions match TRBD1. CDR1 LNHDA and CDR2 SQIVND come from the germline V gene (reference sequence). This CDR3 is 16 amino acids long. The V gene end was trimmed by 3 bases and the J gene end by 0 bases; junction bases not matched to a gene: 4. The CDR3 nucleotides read TGTGCCAGTAGTATGGGACAGAGAGCAACTAATGAAAAACTGTTTTTT. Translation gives CASSMGQRATNEKLFF.

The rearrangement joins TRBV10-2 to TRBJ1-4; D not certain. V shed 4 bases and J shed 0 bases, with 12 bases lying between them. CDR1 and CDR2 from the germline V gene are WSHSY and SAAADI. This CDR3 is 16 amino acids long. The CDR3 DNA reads TGCGCCAGCAGTGTCAAAGGCGGTGCAACTAATGAAAAACTGTTTTTT. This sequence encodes CASSVKGGATNEKLFF.

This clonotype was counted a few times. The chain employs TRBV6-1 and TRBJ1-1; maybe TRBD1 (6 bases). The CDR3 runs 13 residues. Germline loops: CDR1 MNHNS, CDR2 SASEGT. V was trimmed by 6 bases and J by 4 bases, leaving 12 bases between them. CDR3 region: CASSDATGTEAFF. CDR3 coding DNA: TGTGCCAGCAGCGACGCGACAGGCACTGAAGCTTTCTTT.

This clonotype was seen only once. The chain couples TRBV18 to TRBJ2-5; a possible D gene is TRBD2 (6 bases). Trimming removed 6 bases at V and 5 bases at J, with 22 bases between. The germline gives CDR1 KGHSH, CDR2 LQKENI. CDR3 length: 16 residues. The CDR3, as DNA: TGTGCCAGCTCTCGTTCCCATAGCGGTCCCAAGGAGACCCAGTACTTC. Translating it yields CASSRSHSGPKETQYF.

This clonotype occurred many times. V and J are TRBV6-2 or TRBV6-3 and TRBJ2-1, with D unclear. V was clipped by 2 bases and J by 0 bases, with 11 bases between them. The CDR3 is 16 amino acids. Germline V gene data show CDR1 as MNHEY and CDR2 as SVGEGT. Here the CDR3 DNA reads TGTGCCAGCAGTTACGGCTCTCCCCGCTCCTACAATGAGCAGTTCTTC. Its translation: CASSYGSPRSYNEQFF.

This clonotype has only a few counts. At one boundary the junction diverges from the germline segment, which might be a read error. The CDR3 spells CASSVDPAGTVSF. CDR3 bases: TGTGCCAGCAGCGTAGACCCCGCCGGGACCGTTTCCTTC. The V call is TRBV9, the J call TRBJ2-7; possibly TRBD1 or TRBD2 for D (5 bases each). Germline values: CDR1 SGDLS, CDR2 YYNGEE. The CDR3 length is 13 residues.